A selection of T cell receptor beta chains follows, all from one sample in a study of CD8 T cells in ankylosing spondylitis. TCRdb ran MiXCR on the 5' RACE reads and lists one entry per CDR3 protein. This sample has around 770,000 distinct CDR3 sequences; under 20% occur once, and the top ten carry around 19%. The sequencing sample was made of blood, either unsorted or a sorted T cell fraction (not recorded which). The receptors shown here come from a male donor with ankylosing spondylitis. Each CDR3 is given with its conserved first and last residue. The D gene is left open where the match is weak. Size values are once, few and many counts, or a class for expanded clones, and some rows have none.

d_call j_call clone_size v_call cdr3_nt cdr3_aa
TRBD2 TRBJ2-3 - TRBV20-1 TGCAGTGCTTGGACTAGCGCCACAGATACGCAGTATTTT CSAWTSATDTQYF
TRBD2 TRBJ2-7 - TRBV29-1 TGCAGCGTGGAAGGTCTAGCGGGAGAGGACCACGAGCAGTACTTC CSVEGLAGEDHEQYF
TRBD2 TRBJ2-2 few TRBV20-1 TGCAGTGCCCCGGCTAGCGGGAGGGCTGGAACCGGGGAGCTGTTTTTT CSAPASGRAGTGELFF
TRBD1 TRBJ2-2 few TRBV27 TGTGCCAGCAGACCCGGACAGGCCGGGGAGCTGTTTTTT CASRPGQAGELFF
- TRBJ1-2 - TRBV7-9 TGTGCCAGCAGCTTAACCCCCGGACGTTATGGCTACACCTTC CASSLTPGRYGYTF
TRBD1 TRBJ2-7 - TRBV20-1 TGCAGTGCTAGAGATATCGGGACAGGGGGCCAGAACGAGCAGTACTTC CSARDIGTGGQNEQYF
- TRBJ2-3 few TRBV5-4 TGTGCCAGCAGCTTGGGTTCCTCCGGAGATACGCAGTATTTT CASSLGSSGDTQYF
- TRBJ2-1 few TRBV27 TGTGCCAGCAGAATAACAGGCCCCTACAATGAGCAGTTCTTC CASRITGPYNEQFF
- TRBJ2-3 - TRBV7-8 TGTGCCAGCAGCTTAAAGACGGGCGTGACGGTCAGCACAGATACGCAGTATTTT CASSLKTGVTVSTDTQYF
- TRBJ2-3 - TRBV20-1 TGCAGTGCTAGGGGGCAGGGTAATACGCAGTATTTT CSARGQGNTQYF
- TRBJ2-7 - TRBV21-1 TGTGCCAGCAGCACGGGTCGGGAGGGCCAGCAAAACGATTATTCCTACGAGCAGTACTTC CASSTGREGQQNDYSYEQYF
TRBD2 TRBJ2-3 - TRBV5-1 TGCGCCAGCAGCTTGTTCGGGGGGGATTACACAGATACGCAGTATTTT CASSLFGGDYTDTQYF
- TRBJ2-7 few TRBV4-3 TGCGCCAGCAGCCCGGGGAACAGTTACTACGAGCAGTACTTC CASSPGNSYYEQYF
- TRBJ1-1 few TRBV30 TGTGCCTTTTTGAGGGACGCGGTGAACACTGAAGCTTTCTTT CAFLRDAVNTEAFF
- TRBJ2-7 - TRBV18 TGTGCCAGCTCACCACTACCCGGGCCAACGGGCGAGCAGTACTTC CASSPLPGPTGEQYF
- TRBJ2-7 - TRBV15 TGTGCCACCAGCAGAGATCGACTAGGATTGAGGGAGCAGTACTTC CATSRDRLGLREQYF
- TRBJ1-4 many TRBV12-3/TRBV12-4 TGTGCCAGCAGTCCAGGGGTAGGGCTGGGTGAAAAACTGTTTTTT CASSPGVGLGEKLFF
- TRBJ1-2 - TRBV5-1 TGCGCCAGCAGCTTGGCCTCGGCGCAGAGTGGCTACACCTTC CASSLASAQSGYTF
- TRBJ2-1 few TRBV6-2/TRBV6-3 TGTGCCAGCAGTTACCGCGGACTCGAGCAGTTCTTC CASSYRGLEQFF
TRBD2 TRBJ2-5 few TRBV29-1 TGCAGCGTTTATGCGGGAGGGCCGGAGACCCAGTACTTC CSVYAGGPETQYF
- TRBJ1-6 few TRBV28 TGTGCCAGCAGAACGGACAGCGGAAATAATTCACCCCTCCACTTT CASRTDSGNNSPLHF
- TRBJ1-6 few TRBV15 TGTGCCACCAGCGATGGGATATCACCCCTCCACTTT CATSDGISPLHF
- TRBJ2-1 many TRBV9 TGTGCCAGCAGCGTAGCGGGGTACAATGAGCAGTTCTTC CASSVAGYNEQFF
- TRBJ2-3 - TRBV25-1 TGTGCCAGCAGTGAATCGCCGGCGGAAGATTATCCAGATACGCAGTATTTT CASSESPAEDYPDTQYF
TRBD2 TRBJ2-7 few TRBV6-1 TGTGCCAGCAGTGAAATTAGGACTAGCGGGACAGGGGAGCAGTACTTC CASSEIRTSGTGEQYF
- TRBJ1-1 many TRBV28 TGTGCCAGCAGTTTCACAACGAACACTGAAGCTTTCTTT CASSFTTNTEAFF
- TRBJ1-1 - TRBV19 TGTGCCAGTAGTGCCGGACCAGGGTTCGTGGGCGTGAACACTGAAGCTTTCTTT CASSAGPGFVGVNTEAFF